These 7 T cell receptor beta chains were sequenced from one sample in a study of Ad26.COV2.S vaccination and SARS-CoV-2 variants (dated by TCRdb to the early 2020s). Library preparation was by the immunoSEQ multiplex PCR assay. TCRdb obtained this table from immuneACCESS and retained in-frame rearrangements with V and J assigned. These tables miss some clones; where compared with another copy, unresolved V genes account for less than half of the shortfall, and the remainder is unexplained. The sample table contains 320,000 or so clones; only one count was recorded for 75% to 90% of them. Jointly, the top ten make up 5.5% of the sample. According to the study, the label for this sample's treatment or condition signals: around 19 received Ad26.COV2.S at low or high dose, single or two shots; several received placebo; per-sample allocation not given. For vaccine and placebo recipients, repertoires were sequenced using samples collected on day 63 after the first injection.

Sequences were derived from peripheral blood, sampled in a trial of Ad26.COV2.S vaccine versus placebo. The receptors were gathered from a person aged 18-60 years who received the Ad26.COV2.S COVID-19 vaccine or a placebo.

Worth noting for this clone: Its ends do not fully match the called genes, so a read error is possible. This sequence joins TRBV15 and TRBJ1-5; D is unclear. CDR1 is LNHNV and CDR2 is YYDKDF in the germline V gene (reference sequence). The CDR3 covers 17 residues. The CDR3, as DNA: TGTGCCACCAGCAGAGATGGGGTTGTTCGGTGGGAAACCCCCCTGCATTTT. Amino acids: CATSRDGVVRWETPLHF.

In DNA, the CDR3 is TGTGCCAGCAGTGAACGACTAGGGGCTTACAATGAGCAGTTCTTC. Protein product: CASSERLGAYNEQFF. V usage is TRBV6-1 and J usage is TRBJ2-1; D might be TRBD2 (6 bases). Germline V gene lookup returns CDR1 MNHNS and CDR2 SASEGT. V was cut by 2 bases and J by 4 bases, with 12 bases left in between. The CDR3 covers 15 residues.

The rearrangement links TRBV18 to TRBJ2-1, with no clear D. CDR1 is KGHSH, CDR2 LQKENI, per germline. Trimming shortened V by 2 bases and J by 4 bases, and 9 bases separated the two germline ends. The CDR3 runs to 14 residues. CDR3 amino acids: CASSPGDGYNEQFF. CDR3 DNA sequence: TGTGCCAGCTCACCAGGCGACGGATACAATGAGCAGTTCTTC.

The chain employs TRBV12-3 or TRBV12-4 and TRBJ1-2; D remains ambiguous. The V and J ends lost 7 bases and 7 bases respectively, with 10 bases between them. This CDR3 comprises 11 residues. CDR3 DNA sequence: TGTGCCAGCAACGGTAGGCGTGGCTACACCTTC. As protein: CASNGRRGYTF.

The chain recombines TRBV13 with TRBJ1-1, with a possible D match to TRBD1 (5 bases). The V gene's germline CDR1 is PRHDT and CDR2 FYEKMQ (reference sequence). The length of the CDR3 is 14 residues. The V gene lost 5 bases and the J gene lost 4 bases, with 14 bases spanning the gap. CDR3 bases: TGTGCCAGCAGCCCCTTTGGGGGGTCCACTGAAGCTTTCTTT. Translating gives CASSPFGGSTEAFF.

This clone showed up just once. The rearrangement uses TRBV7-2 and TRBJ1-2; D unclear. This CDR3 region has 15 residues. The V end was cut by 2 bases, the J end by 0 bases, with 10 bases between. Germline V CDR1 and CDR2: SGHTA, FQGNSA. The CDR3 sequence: CASSLYVRSNYGYTF. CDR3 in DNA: TGTGCCAGCAGCTTATACGTGCGTTCTAACTATGGCTACACCTTC.

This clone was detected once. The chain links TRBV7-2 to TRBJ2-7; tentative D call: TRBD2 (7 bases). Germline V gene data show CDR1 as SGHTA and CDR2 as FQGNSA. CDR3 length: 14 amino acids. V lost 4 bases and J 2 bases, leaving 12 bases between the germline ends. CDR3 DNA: TGTGCCAGCAGCTCGGACGGGGGGCCCTACGAGCAGTACTTC. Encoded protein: CASSSDGGPYEQYF.